What follows are 27 T cell receptor beta chains derived from one specimen sequenced in a study of T cells in Graves' hyperthyroidism and ophthalmopathy. RNA transcripts served as the template for amplifying TCR beta CDR3 regions. The HTBI primer set was used in a first-round RT-PCR of the TCR CDR3. TCRdb called the multiplex PCR reads again in MiXCR, with one record for every CDR3 protein. The data contain roughly 380,000 distinct CDR3 sequences, roughly 18% of them singletons. Sequencing was done on a sample of blood. The receptors derive from a woman aged 40-49 years with Graves' ophthalmopathy.

This clonotype was detected ten times or more. The chain uses TRBV24-1 and TRBJ2-5; 9 positions match TRBD1. The CDR3 runs 15 residues. CDR1 and CDR2 from the germline V gene are KGHDR and SFDVKD. J gave up 0 bases and V 4 bases, and 2 bases lay outside the gene matches. Here the CDR3 reads CATSERDRDQETQYF. The DNA for the CDR3 is TGTGCCACCAGTGAACGGGACAGGGACCAAGAGACCCAGTACTTC.

Only a few counts were recorded for this clonotype. The rearrangement joins TRBV5-5 to TRBJ1-1; D gene unclear. Trimming left V 4 bases short and J 0 bases short, with 7 bases between. Germline values: CDR1 SGHKS, CDR2 YYEKEE (reference sequence). This CDR3 has 13 amino acids. CDR3 sequence: CASSGDLNTEAFF. The DNA for the CDR3 is TGTGCCAGCAGCGGTGACCTGAACACTGAAGCTTTCTTT.

The CDR3 DNA is TGTGCCAGCAGTTTCTCCCTGACAGGGGGCTTAGGGAATCAGCCCCAGCATTTT. Translating gives CASSFSLTGGLGNQPQHF. The chain has TRBV28 and TRBJ1-5; 10 bases fit TRBD1. The CDR3 is made up of 18 amino acids. Germline CDR1 reads MDHEN; CDR2 reads SYDVKM. V was clipped by 3 bases and J by 4 bases; unmatched bases: 12.

This clonotype was seen repeatedly, ten times or more. The rearrangement links TRBV14 to TRBJ2-7; TRBD2 aligns across 12 bases. V trimming: 4 bases; J trimming: 2 bases; junction bases outside the gene matches: 15. The CDR3 consists of 19 residues. Germline CDR1 is SGHDN and CDR2 is FVKESK. CDR3 sequence (DNA): TGTGCCAGCAGCCCAGGAGAGGGACTAGCGGGCACAGCCGCCTACGAGCAGTACTTC. It translates to CASSPGEGLAGTAAYEQYF. Variable domain in full (rest from reference TRBV14 and TRBJ2-7): EAGVTQFPSHSVIEKGQTVTLRCDPISGHDNLYWYRRVMGKEIKFLLHFVKESKQDESGMPNNRFLAERTGGTYSTLKVQPAELEDSGVYFCASSPGEGLAGTAAYEQYFGPGTRLTVT.

This clonotype has a count of ten or more. The DNA of the CDR3 is TGTGCCACCAGCAGAGCCTCCAGGGACCCCTATGGCTACACCTTC. It codes for CATSRASRDPYGYTF. The genes are TRBV15 and TRBJ1-2, with D tentatively TRBD1 (5 bases). The CDR3 covers 15 residues. The V and J ends lost 1 base and 4 bases respectively, with 13 bases between them. The germline V gene has CDR1 LNHNV and CDR2 YYDKDF (reference sequence).

This clonotype appeared many times. The chain employs TRBV19 and TRBJ2-7; D may be TRBD1 (6 bases). V dropped 9 bases and J dropped 0 bases, with 18 bases sitting between them. CDR1 and CDR2 from the germline V gene are LNHDA and SQIVND (reference sequence). The CDR3 is made up of 15 amino acids. CDR3 sequence: CASSRRQGTSYEQYF. The CDR3 bases are TGTGCCAGCTCAAGACGTCAGGGGACCTCCTACGAGCAGTACTTC.

A few counts support this clonotype. The chain carries TRBV19 and TRBJ2-2, with 9 bases that match TRBD2. This CDR3 spans 16 amino acids. Germline V gives CDR1 LNHDA, CDR2 SQIVND (reference sequence). V was clipped by 11 bases and J by 4 bases; unmatched bases: 14. CDR3 DNA sequence: TGTGCCTCCCAGGGACTAGCTCCAGTGGGCACCGGGGAGCTGTTTTTT. Amino acids: CASQGLAPVGTGELFF.

This chain connects TRBV28 to TRBJ1-2; possibly TRBD1 for D (6 bases). Germline V gene data show CDR1 as MDHEN and CDR2 as SYDVKM. V lost 8 bases, J lost 5 bases, and 12 bases lay in between. The CDR3 has 12 residues. CDR3 sequence reads: CASATGRYGYTF. The DNA for the CDR3 is TGTGCCAGCGCTACAGGGAGGTATGGCTACACCTTC.

This clonotype was observed many times. The CDR3 loop reads CASSPNGGGAGETQYF. The CDR3 coding sequence is TGTGCCAGCAGCCCCAATGGGGGGGGGGCTGGGGAGACCCAGTACTTC. V and J are TRBV7-2 and TRBJ2-5; weak D call: TRBD2 (7 bases). The V and J ends lost 5 bases and 5 bases respectively, with 21 bases between them. This CDR3 contains 16 residues. From germline, CDR1 is SGHTA and CDR2 FQGNSA.

There are a few counts of this clonotype. Here the CDR3 reads CAIKETGPYEQYF. The CDR3 nucleotides read TGTGCCATCAAGGAAACTGGCCCCTACGAGCAGTACTTC. This chain joins TRBV10-3 and TRBJ2-7; no firm D call. Germline CDR1 is ENHRY and CDR2 is SYGVKD. Deletions cut 7 bases from V and 2 bases from J, with 12 bases between. The CDR3 spans 13 residues.

This clonotype was seen many times. This chain uses TRBV12-3 or TRBV12-4 with TRBJ2-7, with TRBD1 matching over 9 bases. The V and J ends lost 2 bases and 0 bases, in that order; junction bases with no gene match: 2. CDR3 length equals 15 residues. The CDR3 here is CASSLPTGGSYEQYF. Written as DNA, the CDR3 is TGTGCCAGCAGTTTACCGACAGGGGGCTCCTACGAGCAGTACTTC.

This clonotype occurred once. This sequence joins TRBV7-2 and TRBJ1-5; D gene unclear. The V end was cut by 5 bases, the J end by 3 bases, with 14 bases between. This CDR3 region has 15 residues. Per germline, CDR1 SGHTA and CDR2 FQGNSA. CDR3 amino acids: CASSMNSGYNQPQHF. DNA for the CDR3: TGTGCCAGCAGCATGAACTCAGGCTACAATCAGCCCCAGCATTTT.

There are a few counts of this clonotype. V gene TRBV18 combines with J gene TRBJ2-2; unclear D gene. The CDR3 consists of 16 residues. CDR1 KGHSH and CDR2 LQKENI come from the germline V gene. V lost 0 bases and J lost 0, with 8 bases in between. The CDR3 DNA follows: TGTGCCAGCTCACCACCAACAGTCGCGAACACCGGGGAGCTGTTTTTT. Protein: CASSPPTVANTGELFF.

Many counts were recorded for this clonotype. This chain links TRBV12-3 or TRBV12-4 with TRBJ2-2, with D perhaps matching TRBD2 (6 bases). CDR3 size: 16 residues. The ends were cut back, 0 bases at V and 6 bases at J, with 14 bases in the middle. The CDR3 is CASSLAQRATPGELFF. The CDR3 DNA is TGTGCCAGCAGTTTAGCCCAGCGGGCTACCCCCGGGGAGCTGTTTTTT.

The V call is TRBV12-3 or TRBV12-4, the J call TRBJ2-5, with 11 bases matching TRBD2. CDR3 length: 14 residues. Trimming took 6 bases from V and 4 from J; bases not matched to a gene: 4. The DNA for the CDR3 is TGTGCCAGCAGACTAGCGGGAGTCCCAGAGACCCAGTACTTC. This encodes CASRLAGVPETQYF.

This clonotype was recorded at least ten times. The rearrangement joins TRBV11-2 to TRBJ2-7; TRBD2 is a possible D gene (5 bases). Germline-derived CDR1 and CDR2 are SGHAT and FQNNGV. Trimming cost V 0 bases and J 0 bases, with 9 bases left between them. The CDR3 has 15 amino acids. The CDR3 nucleotides are TGTGCCAGCAGCTTAGAGGGCGGGCCCTCCTACGAGCAGTACTTC. It encodes CASSLEGGPSYEQYF.

This clonotype was seen ten or more times. J is TRBJ2-5 and V is TRBV4-3; D is uncertain. Germline lookup yields CDR1 LGHNA and CDR2 YSLEER. The CDR3 has 15 amino acids. Trimming shortened V by 1 base and J by 4 bases, and 13 bases separated the two germline ends. The CDR3 nucleotides read TGCGCCAGCAGCCAAGGTGGATTGGTCGGAGAGACCCAGTACTTC. Protein: CASSQGGLVGETQYF.

The chain joins TRBV9 to TRBJ1-3; unclear D gene. V dropped 3 bases and J dropped 1 base, with 5 bases sitting between them. Germline V gene data show CDR1 as SGDLS and CDR2 as YYNGEE. The CDR3 spans 13 residues. The CDR3 sequence: CASSGGSGNTIYF. In nucleotides, the CDR3 is TGTGCCAGCAGCGGTGGTTCTGGAAACACCATATATTTT.

This clonotype was observed many times. The chain joins TRBV11-2 to TRBJ2-5; D is undetermined. V lost 5 bases, J lost 5 bases, and 9 bases lay in between. Germline CDR1 is SGHAT and CDR2 is FQNNGV. CDR3 length: 12 residues. The CDR3 bases are TGTGCCAGCAGCCCTAGTTGGGAGACCCAGTACTTC. Protein product: CASSPSWETQYF.

This clonotype has ten or more counts. V usage is TRBV12-3 or TRBV12-4 and J usage is TRBJ2-7, with D perhaps TRBD2 (7 bases). The length of the CDR3 is 16 residues. Between the trimmed V and J ends, which lost 5 bases and 7 bases, there was a span of 24 bases. For the CDR3, the DNA is TGTGCCAGCAGTACCACGAAACAGGGCGGGAGAGGGGAGCAGTACTTC. It encodes CASSTTKQGGRGEQYF.

The V and J genes are TRBV6-1 and TRBJ1-1, with TRBD1 as a possible D gene (5 bases). V was clipped by 7 bases and J by 1 base, with 13 bases between them. Germline-derived CDR1 and CDR2 are MNHNS and SASEGT. CDR3 length: 14 residues. The DNA of the CDR3 is TGTGCCAGCAAGGGAGCCGGACAGAACACTGAAGCTTTCTTT. This sequence encodes CASKGAGQNTEAFF.

The genes are TRBV6-1 and TRBJ2-5; D is undetermined. Trimming took off 7 bases at V and 7 bases at J, with 16 bases between the two ends. The CDR3 extends over 13 amino acids. From germline, CDR1 is MNHNS and CDR2 SASEGT. This CDR3 reads CASKGGVVPTQYF. CDR3 DNA sequence: TGTGCCAGCAAGGGTGGGGTCGTCCCGACCCAGTACTTC.

This clonotype was seen many times. This chain joins TRBV4-2 and TRBJ2-3, with D perhaps given as TRBD1 or TRBD2 (5 bases each). Germline CDR1 is LGHNA and CDR2 is YNFKEQ. V was shortened by 1 base and J by 9 bases, with 17 bases between the two germline ends. This CDR3 has 15 amino acids. The CDR3 bases are TGTGCCAGCAGCCAAGCTGGGAGTCCCCCAGGGACGCAGTATTTT. Translation: CASSQAGSPPGTQYF.

Many counts were recorded for this clonotype. The chain carries TRBV6-1 and TRBJ1-5, with D perhaps matching TRBD1 (6 bases). Per germline, CDR1 MNHNS and CDR2 SASEGT. This CDR3 is built from 13 residues. Trimming pared 8 bases from V and 3 bases from J, leaving 11 bases between. The DNA of the CDR3 is TGTGCCAGCTCCCGGGACAACAATCAGCCCCAGCATTTT. Protein sequence: CASSRDNNQPQHF.

This clonotype was detected many times. The chain has TRBV20-1 and TRBJ1-1; tentative D call: TRBD1 (5 bases). V lost 4 bases and J lost 8, with 17 bases in between. The CDR3 runs 13 residues. Germline lookup yields CDR1 DFQATT and CDR2 SNEGSKA (reference sequence). This CDR3 reads CSANWDPLTEAFF. Here the CDR3 DNA reads TGCAGTGCTAATTGGGACCCCTTAACGGAAGCTTTCTTT.

The chain employs TRBV5-1 and TRBJ2-7; D unclear. V shed 3 bases and J shed 5 bases, with 6 bases lying between them. CDR3 size: 11 residues. Germline values: CDR1 SGHRS, CDR2 YFSETQ. As DNA, the CDR3 is TGCGCCAGCAGCTGGGGAAACGAGCAGTACTTC. It translates to CASSWGNEQYF.

This clonotype was seen repeatedly, ten times or more. The gene calls are TRBV28 and TRBJ2-7; 11 bases line up with TRBD2. The CDR3 is 16 amino acids. The V gene end was trimmed by 6 bases and the J gene end by 5 bases; junction bases not matched to a gene: 12. Germline lookup yields CDR1 MDHEN and CDR2 SYDVKM. The CDR3 nucleotides read TGTGCCAGCAGCCTAAGGTTGGGACTAGCGGTTCACGAGCAGTACTTC. Amino acids: CASSLRLGLAVHEQYF.